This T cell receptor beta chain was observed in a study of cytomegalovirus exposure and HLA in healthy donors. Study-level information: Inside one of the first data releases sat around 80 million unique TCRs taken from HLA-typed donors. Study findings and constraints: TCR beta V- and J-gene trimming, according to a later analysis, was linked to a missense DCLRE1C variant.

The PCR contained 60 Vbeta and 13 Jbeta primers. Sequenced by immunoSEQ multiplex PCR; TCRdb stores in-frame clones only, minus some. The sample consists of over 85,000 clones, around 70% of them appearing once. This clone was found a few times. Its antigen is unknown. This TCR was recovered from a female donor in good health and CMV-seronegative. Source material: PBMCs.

Here the CDR3 reads CASIKTGADSGNTIYF. The CDR3 nucleotides are TGCGCCAGCATAAAAACAGGGGCCGACTCTGGAAACACCATATATTTT. The chain recombines TRBV10-2 with TRBJ1-3; TRBD1 matches at 7 bases. CDR1 is WSHSY, CDR2 SAAADI, per germline. Trimming cost V 7 bases and J 0 bases; bases outside gene matches: 9. The CDR3 sequence is 16 residues long.